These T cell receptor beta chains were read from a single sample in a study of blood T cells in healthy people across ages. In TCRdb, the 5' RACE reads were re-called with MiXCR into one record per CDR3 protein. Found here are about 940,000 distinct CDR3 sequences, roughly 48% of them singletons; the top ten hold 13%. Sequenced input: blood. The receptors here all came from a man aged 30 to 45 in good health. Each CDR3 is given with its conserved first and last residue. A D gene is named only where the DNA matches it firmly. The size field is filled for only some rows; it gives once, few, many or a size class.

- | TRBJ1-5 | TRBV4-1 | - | TGCGCCAGCAGCCATCAGCCAGGGGCAAATCAGCCCCAGCATTTT | CASSHQPGANQPQHF
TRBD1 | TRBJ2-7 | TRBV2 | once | TGCGCCAGCAGTCTGGGACAGGGAGGACCCTCCTACGAGCAGTACTTC | CASSLGQGGPSYEQYF
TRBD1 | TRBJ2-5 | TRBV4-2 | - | TGTGCCAGCAGCCAGGTCGGCACAGGGGCCGAGACCCAGTACTTC | CASSQVGTGAETQYF
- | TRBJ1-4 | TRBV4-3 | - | TGCGCCAGCAGCCAAGATAGGGCCGCTGAATTCTCAACTAATGAAAAACTGTTTTTT | CASSQDRAAEFSTNEKLFF
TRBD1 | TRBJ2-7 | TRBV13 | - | TGTGCCAGCAGCACCAGACAGGGTGACTGCGAGCAGTACTTC | CASSTRQGDCEQYF
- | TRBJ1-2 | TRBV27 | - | TGTGCCAGCAGTTTAACAGGGCGGACTAACTATGGCTACACCTTC | CASSLTGRTNYGYTF
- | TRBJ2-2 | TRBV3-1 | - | TGTGCCAGCAGACACCTAACCGGGGAGCTGTTTTTT | CASRHLTGELFF
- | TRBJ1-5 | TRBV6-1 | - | TGTGCCAGCAGTGAACGTGGATATCAGCCCCAGCATTTT | CASSERGYQPQHF
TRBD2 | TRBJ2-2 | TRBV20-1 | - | TGCAGTGCTAGAGATTGGACTCGGGGGGTTGGCACCGGGGAGCTGTTTTTT | CSARDWTRGVGTGELFF
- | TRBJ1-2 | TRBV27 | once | TGTGCCAGCAGTAAGCCCACAGCCCGTGACTATGGCTACACCTTC | CASSKPTARDYGYTF
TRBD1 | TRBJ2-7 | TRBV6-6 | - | TGTGCCAGCAGTTACTCGGACAGGGGGCGAAGGTCCTACGAGCAGTACTTC | CASSYSDRGRRSYEQYF
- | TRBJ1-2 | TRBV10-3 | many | TGTGCCATCAGTGAGGGGCCAGATTATGGCTACACCTTC | CAISEGPDYGYTF
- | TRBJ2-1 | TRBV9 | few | TGTGCCAGCAGCGTACCGCCCGGAGAGCAGTTCTTC | CASSVPPGEQFF
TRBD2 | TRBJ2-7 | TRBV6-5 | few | TGTGCCAGCAGTTACTCGAGCGGGGGCCTCTCCTACGAGCAGTACTTC | CASSYSSGGLSYEQYF
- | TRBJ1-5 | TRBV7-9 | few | TGTGCCAGCAGCTCAGCAGAGACCGTCCAGCCCCAGCATTTT | CASSSAETVQPQHF
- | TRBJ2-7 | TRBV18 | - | TGTGCCAGCTCACCAGACAGCCTCGCTTCCTACGAGCAGTACTTC | CASSPDSLASYEQYF
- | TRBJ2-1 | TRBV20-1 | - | TGCAGTGCGATGGACAATGAGCAGTTCTTC | CSAMDNEQFF
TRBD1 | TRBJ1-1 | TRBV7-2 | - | TGTGCCAGCAGCTTAGGGTTAATCGGACAGGGCCGAAACACTGAAGCTTTCTTT | CASSLGLIGQGRNTEAFF
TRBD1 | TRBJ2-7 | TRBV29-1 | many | TGCAGCGTTGAAGATCAGGGGACAGGGGGTTACGAGCAGTACTTC | CSVEDQGTGGYEQYF
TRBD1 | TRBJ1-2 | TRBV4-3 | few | TGCGCCAGCAGCCAACACTACGGGACAGGGGGTGGTGGCTACACCTTC | CASSQHYGTGGGGYTF
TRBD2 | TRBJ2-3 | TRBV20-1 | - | TGCAGTGCTCGGGGGGGAGCGGGAGGAGATACGCAGTATTTT | CSARGGAGGDTQYF
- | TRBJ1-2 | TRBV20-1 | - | - | CSVFSYGCTF
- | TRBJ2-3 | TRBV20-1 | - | TGCAGTGCTAGAGTAAGGACAGTTACGCAGTATTTT | CSARVRTVTQYF
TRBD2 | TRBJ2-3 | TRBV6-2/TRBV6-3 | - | TGTGCCAGCAGTGCAACCCCTCCGGGACTAGCCACAGATACGCAGTATTTT | CASSATPPGLATDTQYF
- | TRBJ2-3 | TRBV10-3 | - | TGTGCCATCAGTGAGGACCCCAGATCGGCAGATACGCAGTATTTT | CAISEDPRSADTQYF
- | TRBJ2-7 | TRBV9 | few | TGTGCCAGCAGCTTAACCGGGACCGCGGTCTACGAGCAGTACTTC | CASSLTGTAVYEQYF
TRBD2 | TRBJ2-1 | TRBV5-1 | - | TGCGCCAGCAGCTTGGCCTCGACTAGCGGGGGCCGCACCTTTTACAATGAGCAGTTCTTC | CASSLASTSGGRTFYNEQFF
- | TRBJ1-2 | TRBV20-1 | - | TGCAGTGCTAGAGACATGGGACCAGCTAACTATGGCTACACCTTC | CSARDMGPANYGYTF
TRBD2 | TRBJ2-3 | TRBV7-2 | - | TGTGCCAGCAGCTTAGGGAATCTAGCGGGGGGGGATACGCAGTATTTT | CASSLGNLAGGDTQYF
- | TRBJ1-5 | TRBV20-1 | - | TGCAGTGCTAGAAACAGTGGGGGCAATCAGCCCCAGCATTTT | CSARNSGGNQPQHF
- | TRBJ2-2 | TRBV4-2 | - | TGTGCCAGCAGCCCGGGACTTTTCTCGACCGGGGAGCTGTTTTTT | CASSPGLFSTGELFF
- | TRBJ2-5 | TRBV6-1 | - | TGTGCAAGCCTTAAGCAGGGGGAGACCCAGTACTTC | CASLKQGETQYF
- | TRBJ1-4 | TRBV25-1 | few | TGTGCCAGCAGTGATGTTGGTGAAAAACTGTTTTTT | CASSDVGEKLFF
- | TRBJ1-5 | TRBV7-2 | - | TGTGCCAGCAGCTTATTGGGCGGGGGGACTCAGCCCCAGCATTTT | CASSLLGGGTQPQHF
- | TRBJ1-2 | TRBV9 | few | TGTGCCAGCAGCGGGCATACCAGGGAAACCTATGGCTACACCTTC | CASSGHTRETYGYTF
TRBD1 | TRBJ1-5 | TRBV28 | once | TGTGCCAGCAGTCCCCCGTTTGGAGGGGGCGCGAGCAATCAGCCCCAGCATTTT | CASSPPFGGGASNQPQHF
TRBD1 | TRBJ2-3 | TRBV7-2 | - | TGTGCCAGCAGCCTTCGCGGGACAGGGACTACAGATACGCAGTATTTT | CASSLRGTGTTDTQYF
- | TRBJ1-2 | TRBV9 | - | TGTGCCAGCAGCGTCACCGTGGCGGCTTATGGCTACACCTTC | CASSVTVAAYGYTF
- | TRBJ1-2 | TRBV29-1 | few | TGCAGCGTCGGTACATATGGTTACGGCTACACCTTC | CSVGTYGYGYTF
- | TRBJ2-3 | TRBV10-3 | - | TGTGCCATCAGCGACCGTAATTTTAGCACAGATACGCAGTATTTT | CAISDRNFSTDTQYF
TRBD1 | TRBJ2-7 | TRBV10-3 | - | TGTGCCATCAGGGGGACAGGGGCGATCTACGAGCAGTACTTC | CAIRGTGAIYEQYF
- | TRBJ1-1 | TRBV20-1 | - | TGCAGTGCTAGAAATTACAGGGCCCCTGAAGCTTTCTTT | CSARNYRAPEAFF
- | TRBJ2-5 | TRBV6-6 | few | TGTGCCAGCAGTTACTCCCCCGATCCGGGGGAGACCCAGTACTTC | CASSYSPDPGETQYF
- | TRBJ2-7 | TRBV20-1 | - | TGCAGTGCTAGAGATACAAGGGGTGTGCCCTACGAGCAGTACTTC | CSARDTRGVPYEQYF
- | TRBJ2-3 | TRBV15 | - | TGTGCCACCAGCAGAGTACAGACAGATACGCAGTATTTT | CATSRVQTDTQYF
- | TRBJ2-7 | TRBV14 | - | TGTGCCAGCAGCCAAGCGGTTCCGGGGTACGAGCAGTACTTC | CASSQAVPGYEQYF
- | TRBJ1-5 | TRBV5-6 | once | TGTGCCAGCAGCTCCTCGGACGGACGAAATAGCAATCAGCCCCAGCATTTT | CASSSSDGRNSNQPQHF
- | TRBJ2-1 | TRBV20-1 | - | TGCAGTGCTAAGGTGGGGGGCCTGTATGAGCAGTTCTTC | CSAKVGGLYEQFF
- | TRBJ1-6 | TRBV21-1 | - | TGTGCCAGCAGCAAAGGGCTAGACTTCTTGAGCTCCTATAATTCACCCCTCCACTTT | CASSKGLDFLSSYNSPLHF
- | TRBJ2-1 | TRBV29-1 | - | TGCAGCGTCCCGTCGGGGGCTAGCTCCTACAATGAGCAGTTCTTC | CSVPSGASSYNEQFF
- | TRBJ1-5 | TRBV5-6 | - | TGTGCCAGCAGCCAATTTCGGACAGACAATAGCAATCAGCCCCAGCATTTT | CASSQFRTDNSNQPQHF